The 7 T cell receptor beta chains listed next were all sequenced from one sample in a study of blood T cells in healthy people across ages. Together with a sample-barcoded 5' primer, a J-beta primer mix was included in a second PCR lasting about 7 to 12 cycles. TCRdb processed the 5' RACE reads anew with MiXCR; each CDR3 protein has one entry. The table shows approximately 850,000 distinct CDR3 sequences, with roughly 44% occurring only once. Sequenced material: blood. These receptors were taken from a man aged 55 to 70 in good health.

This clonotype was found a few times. The CDR3 coding sequence is TGTGCCAGCAAGGGACGGGGAATTAGCAATCAGCCCCAGCATTTT. It is translated as CASKGRGISNQPQHF. V and J are TRBV6-2 or TRBV6-3 and TRBJ1-5; D possibly corresponds to TRBD1 (5 bases). Trimming cost V 7 bases and J 0 bases, with 13 bases left between them. CDR1 is MNHEY and CDR2 is SVGEGT in the germline V gene. The CDR3 is made up of 15 amino acids.

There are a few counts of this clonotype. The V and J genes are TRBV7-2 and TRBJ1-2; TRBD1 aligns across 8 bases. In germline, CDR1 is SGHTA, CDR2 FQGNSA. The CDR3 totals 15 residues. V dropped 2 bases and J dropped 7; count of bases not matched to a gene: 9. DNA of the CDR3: TGTGCCAGCAGCTTACGGACAGGGCCTGGGTCTGGCTACACCTTC. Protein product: CASSLRTGPGSGYTF. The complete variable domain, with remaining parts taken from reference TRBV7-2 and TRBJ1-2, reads GAGVSQSPSNKVTEKGKDVELRCDPISGHTALYWYRQSLGQGLEFLIYFQGNSAPDKSGLPSDRFSAERTGGSVSTLTIQRTQQEDSAVYLCASSLRTGPGSGYTFGSGTRLTVV.

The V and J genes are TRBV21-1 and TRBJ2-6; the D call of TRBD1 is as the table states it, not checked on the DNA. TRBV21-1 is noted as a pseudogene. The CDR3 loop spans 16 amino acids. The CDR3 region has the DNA TGTGCCAGCAGCCGGGACGGTCACTCTGGGGCCAACGTCCTGACTTTC. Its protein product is CASSRDGHSGANVLTF.

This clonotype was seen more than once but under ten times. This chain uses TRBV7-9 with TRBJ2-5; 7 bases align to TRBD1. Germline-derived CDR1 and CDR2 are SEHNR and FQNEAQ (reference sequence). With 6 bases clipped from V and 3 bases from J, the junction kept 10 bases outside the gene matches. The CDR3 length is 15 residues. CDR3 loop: CASRPPGGPEETQYF. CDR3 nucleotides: TGTGCCAGCAGACCTCCAGGGGGACCAGAAGAGACCCAGTACTTC.

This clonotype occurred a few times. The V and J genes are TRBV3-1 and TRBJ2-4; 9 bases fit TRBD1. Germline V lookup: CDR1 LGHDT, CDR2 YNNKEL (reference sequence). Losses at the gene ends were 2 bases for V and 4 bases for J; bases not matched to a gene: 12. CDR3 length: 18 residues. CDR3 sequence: CASSQLVGDRVEKNIQYF. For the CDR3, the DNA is TGTGCCAGCAGCCAATTGGTTGGGGACAGGGTGGAGAAAAACATTCAGTACTTC.

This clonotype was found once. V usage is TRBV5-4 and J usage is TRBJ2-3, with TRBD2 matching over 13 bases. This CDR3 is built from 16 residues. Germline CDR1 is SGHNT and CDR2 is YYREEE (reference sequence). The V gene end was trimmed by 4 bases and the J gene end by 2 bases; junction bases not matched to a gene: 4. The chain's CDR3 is CASSPGTSGITDTQYF. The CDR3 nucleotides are TGTGCCAGCAGCCCTGGGACTAGCGGGATCACAGATACGCAGTATTTT. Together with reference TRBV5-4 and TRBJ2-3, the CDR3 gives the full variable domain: ETGVTQSPTHLIKTRGQQVTLRCSSQSGHNTVSWYQQALGQGPQFIFQYYREEENGRGNFPPRFSGLQFPNYSSELNVNALELDDSALYLCASSPGTSGITDTQYFGPGTRLTVL.

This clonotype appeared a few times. The CDR3 DNA reads TGTGCCAGCAGCTTCGAACCCACGCGGTTTGGCCAGCATTTT. It codes for CASSFEPTRFGQHF. The J gene is TRBJ1-5, the V gene TRBV7-2; D unresolved. The V gene lost 3 bases and the J gene lost 12 bases, with 18 bases spanning the gap. The CDR3 has 14 amino acids. CDR1 is SGHTA, CDR2 FQGNSA, per germline.